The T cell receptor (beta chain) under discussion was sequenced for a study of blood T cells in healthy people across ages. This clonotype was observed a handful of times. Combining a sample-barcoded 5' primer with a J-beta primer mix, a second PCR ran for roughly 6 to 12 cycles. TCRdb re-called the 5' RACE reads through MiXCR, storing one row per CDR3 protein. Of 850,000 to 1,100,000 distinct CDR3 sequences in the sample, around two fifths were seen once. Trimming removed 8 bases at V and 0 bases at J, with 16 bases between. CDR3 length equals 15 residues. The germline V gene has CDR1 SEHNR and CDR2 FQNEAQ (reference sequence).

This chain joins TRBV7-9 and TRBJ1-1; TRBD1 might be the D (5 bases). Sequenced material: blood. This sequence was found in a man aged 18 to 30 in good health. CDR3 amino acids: CASLRGDLLNTEAFF. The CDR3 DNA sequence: TGTGCCAGCCTCCGGGGGGACCTCTTGAACACTGAAGCTTTCTTT.